This TCR beta chain was recovered during a study of cytomegalovirus exposure and HLA in healthy donors. Study in general: Early release data held around 82 million unique TCRs from HLA-typed donors. General study findings and limits: Later genetic work tied a missense DCLRE1C variant to beta-chain V and J trimming.

This CDR3 region has 15 residues. CDR1 LGHNA and CDR2 YSLEER come from the germline V gene. The V gene end was trimmed by 6 bases and the J gene end by 6 bases; junction bases not matched to a gene: 7. Details on this clone: Its antigen remains unknown.

Primers: 60 Vbeta forward and 13 Jbeta reverse. Authors' processing steps: Later analysis identified 65 million to 80 million unique TCR beta chains, roughly 11 million shared. The assay was immunoSEQ multiplex PCR, and TCRdb's table has in-frame clones only and misses some. Clone size and the V and J calls come from that table; the DNA yielded D and trimming. Among 100,000 to 150,000 clones listed, approximately 71% were seen once. Regarding donors, all were healthy bone marrow donors. J is TRBJ2-1 and V is TRBV4-3, with 11 bases matching TRBD2. Sequenced: PBMCs. This TCR was sampled from a woman in her forties or fifties in good health and CMV-seronegative. CDR3 sequence: CASSLSGRELNEQFF. The DNA of the CDR3 is TGCGCCAGCAGTCTTAGCGGGAGGGAACTCAATGAGCAGTTCTTC.